This is a list of T cell receptor beta chains from one sample in a study of neurological immune-mediated disorders. MiXCR was run by TCRdb on the 5' RACE reads, yielding one entry per CDR3 protein. The table shows 65,000 to 75,000 distinct CDR3 sequences, with roughly 4.9% occurring only once. The sequenced sample was PBMCs. The receptors come from a human donor with multiple sclerosis. The donor label of this sample is uncertain. The CDR3 runs from the conserved cysteine through the conserved F or W. D genes are given only for firm matches. Size is stated for part of the rows, as once, few or many counts, or as a class when the clone is expanded.

size,V,D,J,CDR3,DNA
many,TRBV3-1,-,TRBJ2-4,CASSQVGSKNIQYF,TGTGCCAGCAGCCAAGTGGGTAGCAAAAACATTCAGTACTTC
many,TRBV29-1,TRBD1,TRBJ1-1,CSAKDRGFRNTEAFF,TGCAGCGCTAAGGACAGGGGGTTTAGGAACACTGAAGCTTTCTTT
many,TRBV5-1,TRBD2,TRBJ2-7,CASSTGLAGEYEQYF,TGCGCCAGCAGCACGGGACTAGCGGGGGAATACGAGCAGTACTTC
many,TRBV5-1,-,TRBJ2-7,CASSLRGGPYEQYF,TGTGCCAGCAGCTTACGAGGGGGTCCCTACGAGCAGTACTTC
many,TRBV5-1,-,TRBJ1-1,CASSLDKEAFF,TGCGCCAGCAGCTTGGACAAGGAAGCTTTCTTT
many,TRBV6-5,-,TRBJ1-1,CASSYQAMNTEAFF,TGTGCCAGCAGTTACCAGGCGATGAACACTGAAGCTTTCTTT
many,TRBV2,-,TRBJ2-7,CASSEDEPLSYEQYF,TGTGCCAGCAGTGAAGACGAACCGCTCTCCTACGAGCAGTACTTC
many,TRBV12-3/TRBV12-4,-,TRBJ1-6,CASRSRDRPYNSPLHF,TGTGCCAGCAGGTCCCGGGACCGTCCGTATAATTCACCCCTCCACTTT
many,TRBV7-6,-,TRBJ1-1,CASSLLGGGGGTEAFF,TGTGCCAGCAGCCTACTCGGGGGGGGCGGAGGCACTGAAGCTTTCTTT
many,TRBV6-2/TRBV6-3,-,TRBJ2-2,CASARLGAGELFF,TGTGCCAGCGCCCGGCTCGGGGCTGGGGAGCTGTTTTTT
many,TRBV5-5,-,TRBJ1-1,CASSLLVVNTEAFF,TGTGCCAGCAGCTTGTTGGTTGTGAACACTGAAGCTTTCTTT
many,TRBV23-1,TRBD1,TRBJ2-7,CARRQGLYEQYF,TGCGCCAGGAGACAGGGCCTCTACGAGCAGTACTTC
many,TRBV12-3/TRBV12-4,-,TRBJ1-6,CASSPGSSYNSPLHF,TGTGCCAGCAGCCCAGGGAGCTCCTATAATTCACCCCTCCACTTT
many,TRBV20-1,TRBD2,TRBJ2-1,CSARPLDGGVGSSYNEQFF,TGCAGTGCTAGACCTCTTGACGGGGGGGTAGGTAGCTCCTACAATGAGCAGTTCTTC
many,TRBV9,TRBD1,TRBJ2-7,CASSIGTAYTYEQYF,TGTGCCAGCAGCATCGGGACAGCCTATACCTACGAGCAGTACTTC
-,TRBV18,TRBD1,TRBJ1-5,CASSPTGMDQPQHF,TGTGCCAGCTCACCGACAGGGATGGATCAGCCCCAGCATTTT
many,TRBV7-9,-,TRBJ1-2,CASSPQAGNYGYTF,TGTGCCAGCAGCCCCCAGGCGGGGAACTATGGCTACACCTTC
many,TRBV6-1,-,TRBJ2-3,CASSMLAGDTQYF,TGTGCCAGCAGTATGTTAGCAGGAGATACGCAGTATTTT
many,TRBV27,-,TRBJ1-1,CASSSHPGRTNTEAFF,TGTGCCAGCAGTTCCCATCCGGGACGGACGAACACTGAAGCTTTCTTT
many,TRBV20-1,-,TRBJ2-3,CSASLQLEDTQYF,TGCAGTGCTAGCCTACAGTTAGAGGATACGCAGTATTTT
many,TRBV5-5,-,TRBJ1-5,CASSPGVGVDQPQHF,TGTGCCAGCAGCCCGGGGGTAGGGGTCGATCAGCCCCAGCATTTT
many,TRBV7-2,TRBD1,TRBJ1-2,CASSAQGGGYGYTF,TGTGCCAGCAGCGCGCAGGGGGGGGGCTATGGCTACACCTTC
many,TRBV4-1,-,TRBJ1-1,CASSQNRGGTEAFF,TGCGCCAGCAGCCAAAACCGTGGGGGGACTGAAGCTTTCTTT
many,TRBV5-1,TRBD2,TRBJ2-2,CASSLAPKRGVSDSNTGELFF,TGCGCCAGCAGCTTGGCCCCGAAGCGGGGGGTCTCCGATTCAAACACCGGGGAGCTGTTTTTT
many,TRBV10-3,-,TRBJ2-1,CAINVGGGSYNEQFF,TGTGCCATCAATGTCGGGGGTGGCTCCTACAATGAGCAGTTCTTC
many,TRBV5-5,TRBD1,TRBJ2-1,CASRKGQGGFNEQFF,TGTGCCAGCAGAAAGGGACAGGGGGGGTTCAATGAGCAGTTCTTC
many,TRBV4-1,-,TRBJ2-3,CASSQPIQGKYTQYF,TGCGCCAGCAGCCAGCCCATTCAGGGAAAATATACGCAGTATTTT
many,TRBV5-1,-,TRBJ2-2,CASSPTGPGRTGELFF,TGCGCCAGCAGCCCAACGGGACCGGGGAGGACCGGGGAGCTGTTTTTT